Sequencing of this T cell receptor beta chain was carried out in a study of shared clonotypes between healthy human individuals. General study points: Generally, naive subsets came out with larger estimated richness than memory subsets.

The CDR3 covers 14 residues. Germline V gene lookup returns CDR1 WSHSY and CDR2 SAAADI. Trimming left V 3 bases short and J 2 bases short, with 10 bases between. Splitting of CD4+ cells produced CD45RA+ naive and CD45RA-negative memory subsets. Researchers ran the assay at a deep level. Data came from immunoSEQ multiplex PCR; TCRdb stores just in-frame clones and leaves some out. Of about 1 million clones in the sample, under 80% were seen once. Turning to this clone: What it recognizes is unknown.

The rearrangement links TRBV10-2 to TRBJ1-2; D call uncertain. This receptor was identified in a man between 18 and 29 years old in good health. The sample was memory CD4+ T cells sorted from blood. Subset meaning: CD45RA-negative fraction. The CDR3 DNA is TGCGCCAGCAGTGAAGCCCGTAAGAACTATGGCTACACCTTC. The encoded protein is CASSEARKNYGYTF.